This T cell receptor (beta chain) was identified in a study of read filtering for tumor transcriptome and immune sequencing. The library was built from around 400 ng RNA with molecular barcoded adaptors for alpha/delta and beta/gamma chains. TCRdb reanalysed the reads using MiXCR and keeps one entry per CDR3 protein. The sample carries 100,000 to 150,000 distinct CDR3 sequences, 10% to 15% recorded once. V was clipped by 5 bases and J by 6 bases; unmatched bases: 7. The CDR3 is 15 amino acids. Germline values: CDR1 LNHDA, CDR2 SQIVND (reference sequence). This clonotype was observed at least ten times.

The material sequenced was a population of CD138-negative cells sorted from bone marrow. J is TRBJ2-1 and V is TRBV19, with 10 bases matching TRBD2. The TCR originated in a donor aged 40 or older with multiple myeloma. CDR3 residues: CASSAQRGGINEQFF. The CDR3 DNA follows: TGTGCCAGTAGTGCGCAGCGGGGGGGCATCAATGAGCAGTTCTTC.